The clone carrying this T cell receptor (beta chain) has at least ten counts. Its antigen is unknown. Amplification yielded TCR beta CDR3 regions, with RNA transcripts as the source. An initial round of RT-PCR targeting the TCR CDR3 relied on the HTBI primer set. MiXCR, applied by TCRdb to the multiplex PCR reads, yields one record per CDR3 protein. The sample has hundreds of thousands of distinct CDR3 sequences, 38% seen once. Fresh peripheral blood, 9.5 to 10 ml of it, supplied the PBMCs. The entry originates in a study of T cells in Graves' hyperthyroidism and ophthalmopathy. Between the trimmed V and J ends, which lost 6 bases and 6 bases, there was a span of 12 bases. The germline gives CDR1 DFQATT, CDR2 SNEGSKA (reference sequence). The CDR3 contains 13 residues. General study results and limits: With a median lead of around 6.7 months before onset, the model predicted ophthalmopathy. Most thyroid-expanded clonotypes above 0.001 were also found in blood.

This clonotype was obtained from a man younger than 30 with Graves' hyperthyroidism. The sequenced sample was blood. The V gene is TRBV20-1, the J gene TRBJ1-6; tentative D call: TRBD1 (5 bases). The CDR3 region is CSASRASNSPLHF. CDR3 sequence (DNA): TGCAGTGCAAGCAGGGCTAGTAATTCACCCCTCCACTTT.